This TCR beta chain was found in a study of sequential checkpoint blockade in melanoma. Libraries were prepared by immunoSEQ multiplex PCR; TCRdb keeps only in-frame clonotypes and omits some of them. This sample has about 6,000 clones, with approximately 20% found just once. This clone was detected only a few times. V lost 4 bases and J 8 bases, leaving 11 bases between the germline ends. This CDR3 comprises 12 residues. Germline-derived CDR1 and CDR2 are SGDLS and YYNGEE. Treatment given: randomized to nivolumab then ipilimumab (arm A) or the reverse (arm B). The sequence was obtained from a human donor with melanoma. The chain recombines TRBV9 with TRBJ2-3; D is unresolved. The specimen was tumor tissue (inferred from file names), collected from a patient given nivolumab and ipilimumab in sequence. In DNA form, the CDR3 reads TGTGCCAGCAGCACCATAGCCGCTACGCAGTATTTT. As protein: CASSTIAATQYF.